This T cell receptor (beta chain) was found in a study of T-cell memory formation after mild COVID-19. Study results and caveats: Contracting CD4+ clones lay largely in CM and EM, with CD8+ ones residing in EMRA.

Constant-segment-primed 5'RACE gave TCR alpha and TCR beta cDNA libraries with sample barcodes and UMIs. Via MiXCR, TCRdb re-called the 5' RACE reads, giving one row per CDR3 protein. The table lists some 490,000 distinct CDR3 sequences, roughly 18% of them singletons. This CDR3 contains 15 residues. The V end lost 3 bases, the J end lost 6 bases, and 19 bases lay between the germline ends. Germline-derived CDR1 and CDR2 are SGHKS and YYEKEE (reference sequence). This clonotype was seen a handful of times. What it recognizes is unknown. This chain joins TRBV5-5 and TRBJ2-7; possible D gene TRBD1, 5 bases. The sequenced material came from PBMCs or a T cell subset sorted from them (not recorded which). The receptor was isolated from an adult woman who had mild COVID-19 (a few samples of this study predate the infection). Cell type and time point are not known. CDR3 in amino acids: CASSSATARGSEQYF. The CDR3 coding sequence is TGTGCCAGCAGCTCTGCGACCGCAAGGGGTAGCGAGCAGTACTTC. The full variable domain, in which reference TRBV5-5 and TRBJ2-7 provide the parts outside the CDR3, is DAGVTQSPTHLIKTRGQQVTLRCSPISGHKSVSWYQQVLGQGPQFIFQYYEKEERGRGNFPDRFSARQFPNYSSELNVNALLLGDSALYLCASSSATARGSEQYFGPGTRLTVT.